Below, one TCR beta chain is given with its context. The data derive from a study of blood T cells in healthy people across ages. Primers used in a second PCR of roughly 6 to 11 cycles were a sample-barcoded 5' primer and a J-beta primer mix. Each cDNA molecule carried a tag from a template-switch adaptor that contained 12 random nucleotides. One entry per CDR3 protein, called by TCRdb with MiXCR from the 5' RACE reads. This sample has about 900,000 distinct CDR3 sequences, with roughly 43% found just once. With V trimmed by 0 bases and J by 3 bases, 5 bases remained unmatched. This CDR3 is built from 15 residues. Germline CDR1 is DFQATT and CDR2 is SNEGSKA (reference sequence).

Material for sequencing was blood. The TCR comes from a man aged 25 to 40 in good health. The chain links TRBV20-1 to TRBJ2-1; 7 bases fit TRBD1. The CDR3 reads CSARDEDRIYNEQFF. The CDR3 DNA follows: TGCAGTGCTAGAGACGAGGACAGGATCTACAATGAGCAGTTCTTC.